The rows below give T cell receptor beta chains drawn from one sample of a study of T cell responses to AZD1222 COVID-19 vaccine. Assay used: immunoSEQ multiplex PCR; TCRdb lists only in-frame clones, some missing. The table lists 150,000 to 180,000 clones, 90% to 95% of them singletons. The sample consisted of peripheral blood, taken 28 days after the second AZD1222 dose. These receptors came from an adult who received the AZD1222 COVID-19 vaccine. The CDR3 runs from the conserved cysteine through the conserved F or W. Each record gives: D gene, V gene, J gene, clone size, CDR3 DNA, CDR3 protein. D genes are given only for firm matches. Clone size is given for some rows only: seen once, a few or many times, or a class if the clone is expanded.

D gene: -
V gene: TRBV7-9
J gene: TRBJ1-6
clone size: -
CDR3 DNA: TGTGCCAGCAGCTTACATTCTTCGGGTAATTCACCCCTCCACTTT
CDR3 protein: CASSLHSSGNSPLHF

D gene: TRBD2
V gene: TRBV30
J gene: TRBJ2-5
clone size: -
CDR3 DNA: TGTGCCTGGGAGAGGGAGGGCGGGCAAGAGACCCAGTACTTC
CDR3 protein: CAWEREGGQETQYF

D gene: -
V gene: TRBV14
J gene: TRBJ1-4
clone size: -
CDR3 DNA: TGTGCCAGCATGGGAGGGTTGGGTGAAAAACTGTTTTTT
CDR3 protein: CASMGGLGEKLFF

D gene: -
V gene: TRBV11-2
J gene: TRBJ1-2
clone size: -
CDR3 DNA: TGTGCCAGCAGCCCGCGATACAGGGCGGATAACTATGGCTACACCTTC
CDR3 protein: CASSPRYRADNYGYTF

D gene: -
V gene: TRBV19
J gene: TRBJ2-2
clone size: -
CDR3 DNA: TGTGCCAGTAGTATAGCGGCAGGGGGGACCGGGGAGCTGTTTTTT
CDR3 protein: CASSIAAGGTGELFF

D gene: -
V gene: TRBV15
J gene: TRBJ2-2
clone size: -
CDR3 DNA: TGTGCCACCAGCAGAGATCGCGGGGCAGGGATACCCGGGGAGCTGTTTTTT
CDR3 protein: CATSRDRGAGIPGELFF

D gene: -
V gene: TRBV25-1
J gene: TRBJ1-6
clone size: -
CDR3 DNA: TGTGCCAGCAGTTCCGGGGGGCGGAATTCACCCCTCCACTTT
CDR3 protein: CASSSGGRNSPLHF

D gene: -
V gene: TRBV9
J gene: TRBJ1-1
clone size: -
CDR3 DNA: TGTGCCAGCAGGGGTCAGGAGACTGAAGCTTTCTTT
CDR3 protein: CASRGQETEAFF

D gene: -
V gene: TRBV12-3/TRBV12-4
J gene: TRBJ1-1
clone size: -
CDR3 DNA: TGTGCCAGCAGTTTGATTGGGGCGTGGAATGCTTTCTTT
CDR3 protein: CASSLIGAWNAFF

D gene: TRBD1
V gene: TRBV9
J gene: TRBJ1-4
clone size: -
CDR3 DNA: TGTGCCAGCAGTCGGACAGGACTGGGGGAAAAACTGTTTTTT
CDR3 protein: CASSRTGLGEKLFF

D gene: -
V gene: TRBV28
J gene: TRBJ2-7
clone size: -
CDR3 DNA: TGTGCCAGCAGTCCCCGACAGAGGCTCGACGAGCAGTACTTC
CDR3 protein: CASSPRQRLDEQYF

D gene: -
V gene: TRBV7-9
J gene: TRBJ1-5
clone size: -
CDR3 DNA: TGTGCCAGCAGCTTTAGTGGTAGCAATCAGCCCCAGCATTTT
CDR3 protein: CASSFSGSNQPQHF

D gene: TRBD1
V gene: TRBV12-3/TRBV12-4
J gene: TRBJ2-7
clone size: -
CDR3 DNA: TGTGCCAGCAGTTGGGACAGCAACTACGAGCAGTACTTC
CDR3 protein: CASSWDSNYEQYF

D gene: -
V gene: TRBV28
J gene: TRBJ2-7
clone size: -
CDR3 DNA: TGTGCCAGCAGTTTTAATTTCGGTTCCACTCTCGACGAGCAGTACTTC
CDR3 protein: CASSFNFGSTLDEQYF

D gene: TRBD2
V gene: TRBV28
J gene: TRBJ2-1
clone size: -
CDR3 DNA: TGTGCCAGCAGGAGGGGACTAGCCAGTATCTCCTACAATGAGCAGTTCTTC
CDR3 protein: CASRRGLASISYNEQFF

D gene: -
V gene: TRBV5-1
J gene: TRBJ1-2
clone size: -
CDR3 DNA: TGCGCCAGCAGCTTGAACAGCCGCTATGGCTACACCTTC
CDR3 protein: CASSLNSRYGYTF

D gene: TRBD1
V gene: TRBV3-1/TRBV3-2
J gene: TRBJ1-2
clone size: -
CDR3 DNA: TGTGCCAGCAGCCTTGACAGGGGCGATGGCTACACCTTC
CDR3 protein: CASSLDRGDGYTF

D gene: -
V gene: TRBV5-1
J gene: TRBJ1-1
clone size: -
CDR3 DNA: TGCGCCACCCGAGGATCGGAGAACACTGAAGCTTTCTTT
CDR3 protein: CATRGSENTEAFF

D gene: -
V gene: TRBV6-1
J gene: TRBJ1-5
clone size: once
CDR3 DNA: TGTGCCAGCAGTGAGGGTTTTGCACGGCAGCCCCAGCATTTT
CDR3 protein: CASSEGFARQPQHF

D gene: TRBD1
V gene: TRBV18
J gene: TRBJ2-3
clone size: -
CDR3 DNA: TGTGCCAGCTCACTGGGACAGGGGGGCCCAGATACGCAGTATTTT
CDR3 protein: CASSLGQGGPDTQYF

D gene: -
V gene: TRBV15
J gene: TRBJ2-7
clone size: -
CDR3 DNA: TGTGCCACCAGCAGAGCGGGGTCCTCCGACGAGCAGTACTTC
CDR3 protein: CATSRAGSSDEQYF

D gene: -
V gene: TRBV30
J gene: TRBJ1-5
clone size: once
CDR3 DNA: TGTGCCTGGAGTACAGGGAATCAGCCCCAGCATTTT
CDR3 protein: CAWSTGNQPQHF

D gene: TRBD1
V gene: TRBV4-1
J gene: TRBJ1-2
clone size: -
CDR3 DNA: TGCGCCGGCAGCCAAGCGGGACAGGGAGGTTATGGTGGCTACACCTTC
CDR3 protein: CAGSQAGQGGYGGYTF

D gene: -
V gene: TRBV5-1
J gene: TRBJ1-2
clone size: -
CDR3 DNA: TGCGCCAGCAGCTTGGCATCGTCAGCTCCTTTCTATGGCTACACCTTC
CDR3 protein: CASSLASSAPFYGYTF

D gene: TRBD1
V gene: TRBV11-2
J gene: TRBJ1-2
clone size: -
CDR3 DNA: TGTGCCAGCAGCTTAACAGGGGCGGGCAGCTATGGCTACACCTTC
CDR3 protein: CASSLTGAGSYGYTF

D gene: TRBD1
V gene: TRBV7-9
J gene: TRBJ1-1
clone size: -
CDR3 DNA: TGTGCCAGCAGCGACAGGGAATGGATGAACACTGAAGCTTTCTTT
CDR3 protein: CASSDREWMNTEAFF